The 28 T cell receptor beta chains below were found in one sample sequenced in a study of T cell responses to AZD1222 COVID-19 vaccine. The protocol was immunoSEQ multiplex PCR, while the TCRdb copy is restricted to in-frame clones and leaves out a portion. The table has 200,000 or so clones, almost 95% seen once. Sequenced material: peripheral blood, taken on day 0 of AZD1222 vaccination. Receptors were obtained from an adult in good health.

The chain has TRBV30 and TRBJ2-2; the D is unclear. CDR1 and CDR2 from the germline V gene are GTSNPN and SVGIG (reference sequence). The CDR3 runs to 13 residues. V gave up 3 bases and J gave up 5 bases, with 10 bases separating them. The DNA for the CDR3 is TGTGCCTGGAGCAATTCCGTAACCGGGGAGCTGTTTTTT. It translates to CAWSNSVTGELFF.

The chain recombines TRBV11-2 with TRBJ2-7, with 7 positions matching TRBD2. CDR3 size: 15 residues. Germline V gene data show CDR1 as SGHAT and CDR2 as FQNNGV. The J segment lost 3 bases and the V segment lost 4 bases, leaving 9 bases of the junction unmatched. The CDR3 DNA sequence: TGTGCCAGCAGCTACAGTCGCGGGAGAGGCTACGAGCAGTACTTC. Protein product: CASSYSRGRGYEQYF.

The chain recombines TRBV11-1 with TRBJ2-5; TRBD2 matches 8 bases. Germline loops: CDR1 SGHAT, CDR2 FQDESV (reference sequence). The trim removed 5 bases at V and 4 bases at J, leaving 6 bases unmatched. This CDR3 is built from 14 residues. The CDR3 sequence: CASSLSSGIETQYF. The CDR3 coding sequence is TGTGCCAGCAGCCTGAGTAGCGGGATAGAGACCCAGTACTTC.

V is TRBV27 and J is TRBJ2-5; D possibly corresponds to TRBD2 (5 bases). Trimming removed 5 bases at V and 4 bases at J, with 8 bases between. The CDR3 consists of 12 residues. CDR1 and CDR2 (germline): MNHEY, SMNVEV (reference sequence). DNA for the CDR3: TGTGCCAGCAGTCCTCGGGGAGAGACCCAGTACTTC. Its translation is CASSPRGETQYF.

The J gene is TRBJ2-3, the V gene TRBV18; D is unclear. Germline CDR1 reads KGHSH; CDR2 reads LQKENI. V was pared by 0 bases and J by 9 bases, with 13 bases between. The CDR3 runs to 14 residues. DNA for the CDR3: TGTGCCAGCTCACCACCGTTCACCGCCGGCACGCAGTATTTT. Protein: CASSPPFTAGTQYF.

The V and J genes are TRBV2 and TRBJ1-6; D not certain. The V gene lost 5 bases and the J gene lost 0 bases, with 11 bases spanning the gap. This CDR3 contains 16 residues. Per the germline V gene, CDR1 is SNHLY and CDR2 is FYNNEI. Written as DNA, the CDR3 is TGTGCCAGCAGTCACGACTGGCTCTCCTATAATTCACCCCTCCACTTT. Its translation: CASSHDWLSYNSPLHF.

The chain is built from TRBV18 and TRBJ1-1, with 7 bases lining up with TRBD1. J lost 1 base, V lost 2 bases, and 7 bases had no gene match. Germline V CDR1 and CDR2: KGHSH, LQKENI. The CDR3 covers 16 residues. The CDR3 region has the DNA TGTGCCAGCTCACCATTCGTAGGGGGCGGGAACACTGAAGCTTTCTTT. It yields the protein CASSPFVGGGNTEAFF.

J is TRBJ1-4 and V is TRBV30, with TRBD1 as a possible D gene (6 bases). Trimming removed 0 bases from V and 8 bases from J, with 10 bases in between. The CDR3 covers 13 residues. Per the germline V gene, CDR1 is GTSNPN and CDR2 is SVGIG (reference sequence). This chain's CDR3 is CAWSVRGVEKLFF. The CDR3 nucleotides read TGTGCCTGGAGTGTCAGGGGCGTGGAAAAACTGTTTTTT.

The chain couples TRBV27 to TRBJ2-7, with 13 bases aligning to TRBD2. Germline CDR1 MNHEY, CDR2 SMNVEV (reference sequence). V was pared by 1 base and J by 5 bases, with 5 bases of the junction left unmatched. CDR3 length equals 16 residues. This CDR3 is CASSLLTSGRSNEQYF. CDR3 bases: TGTGCCAGCAGTTTATTGACTAGCGGGAGGTCTAACGAGCAGTACTTC.

This rearrangement joins TRBV2 to TRBJ2-3; 10 bases fit TRBD1. The CDR3 is made up of 15 amino acids. Germline CDR1 is SNHLY and CDR2 is FYNNEI. V lost 4 bases to trimming and J lost 7 bases; unmatched junction nucleotides: 8. The CDR3 DNA is TGTGCCAGCAGTGTATGGGACAGGGGAACGAATACGCAGTATTTT. Its translation is CASSVWDRGTNTQYF. The entire variable domain, with the rest obtained from reference TRBV2 and TRBJ2-3, is as follows: EPEVTQTPSHQVTQMGQEVILRCVPISNHLYFYWYRQILGQKVEFLVSFYNNEISEKSEIFDDQFSVERPDGSNFTLKIRSTKLEDSAMYFCASSVWDRGTNTQYFGPGTRLTVL.

The rearrangement uses TRBV5-1 and TRBJ2-2; tentative D call: TRBD2 (5 bases). V was clipped by 0 bases and J by 5 bases, with 8 bases between them. The CDR3 is made up of 14 amino acids. Per the germline V gene, CDR1 is SGHRS and CDR2 is YFSETQ. CDR3 residues: CASSLGLLTGELFF. Written as DNA, the CDR3 is TGCGCCAGCAGCTTGGGACTATTGACCGGGGAGCTGTTTTTT.

The chain has TRBV28 and TRBJ2-7; D may be TRBD1 (5 bases). This CDR3 is built from 13 residues. From germline, CDR1 is MDHEN and CDR2 SYDVKM. The V and J ends lost 6 bases and 3 bases respectively, with 12 bases between them. The DNA of the CDR3 is TGTGCCAGCAGCCCCAGGGCGGTCTACGAGCAGTACTTC. Its translation: CASSPRAVYEQYF. The whole variable domain, filled in from reference TRBV28 and TRBJ2-7, reads DVKVTQSSRYLVKRTGEKVFLECVQDMDHENMFWYRQDPGLGLRLIYFSYDVKMKEKGDIPEGYSVSREKKERFSLILESASTNQTSMYLCASSPRAVYEQYFGPGTRLTVT.

The rearrangement joins TRBV30 to TRBJ1-3; D not resolved. V dropped 2 bases and J dropped 0 bases, with 5 bases sitting between them. Germline V gene sequence: CDR1 GTSNPN, CDR2 SVGIG (reference sequence). The CDR3 contains 13 residues. The CDR3 region has the DNA TGTGCCTGGAGTAGGAACTCTGGAAACACCATATATTTT. Its protein product is CAWSRNSGNTIYF.

The chain joins TRBV7-3 to TRBJ2-3; D unclear. In germline, CDR1 is SGHTA, CDR2 FQGTGA. CDR3 length equals 16 residues. V lost 1 base and J 3 bases, leaving 14 bases between the germline ends. The CDR3 sequence is CASSLIGRQATDTQYF. CDR3 DNA: TGTGCCAGCAGCTTAATCGGCAGACAAGCGACAGATACGCAGTATTTT.

This chain joins TRBV9 and TRBJ2-1, with 8 bases lining up with TRBD2. V was clipped by 0 bases and J by 3 bases; unmatched bases: 8. CDR3 size: 17 residues. Germline CDR1 reads SGDLS; CDR2 reads YYNGEE. The CDR3 nucleotides are TGTGCCAGCAGCGTAGGTTTTGGGACTAGATACTACAATGAGCAGTTCTTC. Protein sequence: CASSVGFGTRYYNEQFF.

The chain carries TRBV5-6 and TRBJ2-5, with 10 bases that match TRBD1. Germline V CDR1 and CDR2: SGHDT, YYEEEE. V shed 3 bases and J 5 bases; nucleotides not matched to a gene: 10. The CDR3 sequence is 16 residues long. The CDR3 DNA sequence: TGTGCCAGCAGCTCTGTGGGGACAGGGGCTTGGGAGACCCAGTACTTC. Protein product: CASSSVGTGAWETQYF.

Here the CDR3 DNA reads TGCGCCAGCAGCCAAACAGGCTTCTCTGGAAACACCATATATTTT. Encoded protein: CASSQTGFSGNTIYF. J is TRBJ1-3 and V is TRBV4-3, with D maybe TRBD1 (5 bases). The CDR3 is 15 amino acids. Trimming stripped 2 bases from V and 0 bases from J, with 8 bases between. In germline, CDR1 is LGHNA, CDR2 YSLEER.

This rearrangement joins TRBV13 to TRBJ2-7, with 8 bases lining up with TRBD1. CDR1 and CDR2 (germline): PRHDT, FYEKMQ (reference sequence). The CDR3 runs 13 residues. Losses at the gene ends were 5 bases for V and 12 bases for J; bases not matched to a gene: 12. DNA for the CDR3: TGTGCCAGCAGCGGAGAACAGGGGGTGCTCCCGTACTTC. It translates to CASSGEQGVLPYF.

The rearrangement joins TRBV7-6 to TRBJ1-1; no clear D gene. This CDR3 comprises 15 residues. Germline CDR1 SGHVS, CDR2 FNYEAQ. Trimming stripped 1 base from V and 1 base from J, with 10 bases between. The CDR3: CASSLGAAPNTEAFF. CDR3 DNA: TGTGCCAGCAGCTTAGGGGCCGCGCCGAACACTGAAGCTTTCTTT. Drawing the rest from reference TRBV7-6 and TRBJ1-1, the complete variable domain is GAGVSQSPRYKVTKRGQDVALRCDPISGHVSLYWYRQALGQGPEFLTYFNYEAQQDKSGLPNDRFSAERPEGSISTLTIQRTEQRDSAMYRCASSLGAAPNTEAFFGQGTRLTVV.

The gene calls are TRBV28 and TRBJ2-7; D remains unclear. V shed 6 bases and J shed 5 bases, with 20 bases lying between them. CDR1 and CDR2 (germline): MDHEN, SYDVKM. This CDR3 is 15 amino acids long. CDR3 region: CASSFRWSSSHEQYF. CDR3 nucleotides: TGTGCCAGCAGCTTTAGATGGTCCTCATCGCACGAGCAGTACTTC. Supplemented by reference TRBV28 and TRBJ2-7, the full variable domain reads DVKVTQSSRYLVKRTGEKVFLECVQDMDHENMFWYRQDPGLGLRLIYFSYDVKMKEKGDIPEGYSVSREKKERFSLILESASTNQTSMYLCASSFRWSSSHEQYFGPGTRLTVT.

The V gene is TRBV6-5, the J gene TRBJ1-6, with TRBD1 as a possible D gene (5 bases). The CDR3 consists of 15 residues. The V gene's germline CDR1 is MNHEY and CDR2 SVGAGI. V lost 7 bases and J lost 0, with 10 bases in between. CDR3 residues: CASKSGSSYNSPLHF. The DNA for the CDR3 is TGTGCCAGCAAATCAGGGAGCTCCTATAATTCACCCCTCCACTTT.

The chain couples TRBV24-1 to TRBJ2-1; D not certain. The CDR3 runs 15 residues. V lost 1 base, J lost 6 bases, and 12 bases lay in between. Per germline, CDR1 KGHDR and CDR2 SFDVKD. For the CDR3, the DNA is TGTGCCACCAGTGATTTAAGAGGCCAGCCCAATGAGCAGTTCTTC. It translates to CATSDLRGQPNEQFF.

The chain has TRBV19 and TRBJ2-7; tentatively, D is TRBD1 (7 bases). This CDR3 spans 15 amino acids. Germline CDR1 is LNHDA and CDR2 is SQIVND (reference sequence). Trimming left V 4 bases short and J 1 base short, with 14 bases between. The CDR3 nucleotides read TGTGCCAGTAGTAGCGGGACAGCCGATTCCTACGAGCAGTACTTC. Translation: CASSSGTADSYEQYF.

The rearrangement links TRBV29-1 to TRBJ2-7; D may be TRBD1 or TRBD2 (5 bases each). The CDR3 has 13 amino acids. V dropped 4 bases and J dropped 3 bases, with 13 bases sitting between them. The germline CDR1 and CDR2 sequences are SQVTM and ANQGSEA. The CDR3 loop reads CSVVEGTNYEQYF. The CDR3 nucleotides read TGCAGCGTTGTCGAGGGGACCAACTACGAGCAGTACTTC.

The rearrangement joins TRBV7-9 to TRBJ2-1; D may be TRBD1 or TRBD2 (5 bases each). The CDR3 spans 18 residues. Germline V gives CDR1 SEHNR, CDR2 FQNEAQ (reference sequence). The V end lost 1 base, the J end lost 7 bases, and 23 bases lay between the germline ends. The CDR3 coding sequence is TGTGCCAGCAGCTTAGGCATGTTTCAGGGTAGGGGCGGGAATGAGCAGTTCTTC. Amino acid sequence: CASSLGMFQGRGGNEQFF.

The chain uses TRBV11-3 and TRBJ2-5; 8 nucleotides align to TRBD1. V gave up 4 bases and J gave up 3 bases; unmatched junction bases: 4. This CDR3 spans 14 amino acids. Germline CDR1 is SGHNT and CDR2 is YENEEA. DNA for the CDR3: TGTGCCAGCAGCTCTGGACAGGGCGAAGAGACCCAGTACTTC. Residues: CASSSGQGEETQYF.

V and J are TRBV6-5 and TRBJ1-2, with 7 bases identical to TRBD1. CDR3 size: 12 residues. Losses at the gene ends were 9 bases for V and 3 bases for J; bases not matched to a gene: 4. The germline V gene encodes CDR1 MNHEY and CDR2 SVGAGI. Written as DNA, the CDR3 is TGTGCCAGGGGTGGGACAGACTATGGCTACACCTTC. It yields the protein CARGGTDYGYTF.

This clone was observed once. The chain carries TRBV6-5 and TRBJ2-5; D is possibly TRBD1 or TRBD2 (6 bases each). Germline lookup yields CDR1 MNHEY and CDR2 SVGAGI. The CDR3 length is 12 residues. The ends were cut back, 7 bases at V and 5 bases at J, with 11 bases in the middle. As DNA, the CDR3 is TGTGCCAGCAAGAAGGGGGGTGAGACCCAGTACTTC. Protein sequence: CASKKGGETQYF.